The source of this TCR beta chain is a study of shared clonotypes between healthy human individuals (TCRdb year 2020). Concerning the study at large: The cohort comprised two women and a few men aged 18 to 49 years. For each donor, three plates each were used for CD4 naive and CD4 memory, two plates were used for CD8 naive, and one plate was used for CD8 memory. The study deeply sequenced blood TCR repertoires of several healthy adults to estimate repertoire size and the extent of clonotype sharing between individuals. To increase sequencing depth and limit assay-specific biases, different laboratories used diverse techniques to prepare libraries and sequence TCR repertoires. Per donor, leukapheresis produced somewhere between about 0.9 and 9.5 billion PBMCs.

Study-level results and caveats: Roughly 5% of naive CD4, 3% to 4% of naive CD8, roughly 2.5% of memory CD4, and 0.4% of memory CD8 clonotypes were shared across several donors. Incomplete sequencing was indicated by rarefaction of sorted-subset datasets, despite the large sequencing depth. Based on pairwise subsampling, the degree of clonotype sharing among donors was expected to be affected by sequencing depth. Compared with non-shared clonotypes, clonotypes shared by all four sorted-subset donors had higher generation probabilities. Sampling was restricted to blood, and TCR repertoires in tissues likely differ from the TCR repertoires found in blood. Naive subsets generally had larger estimated clonotype richness than memory subsets. The small number of donors limited the genetic and exposure-history diversity represented.

Using the deep immunoSEQ assay, TCR CDR3 regions were amplified from genomic DNA by multiplex PCR. For each cell subset, the extracted genomic DNA was distributed evenly across all wells of several immunoSEQ 96-well plates, and each plate served as one replicate. For sorted subsets, approximately 200 ng of genomic DNA, equivalent to about 30,000 T cell genomes, went into each replicate PCR. The purified libraries were quantified using a Qubit 3.0 fluorometer, sized with a Bioanalyzer 2100, and then quantified again using the KAPA Library Quantification kit. A separate single-read 150-cycle Illumina NextSeq 550 flow cell was used to sequence each immunoSEQ 96-well plate. The authors processed their data as follows. The immunoSEQ output contained only junctional sequences without quality scores, so filtering could not match that applied to full-length reads. To assign V/J genes and CDR3, sequences were annotated using PyIR, a Python wrapper for IgBLAST v1.9, with IMGT germline references. Any read was removed if the V/J assignment was weak (E-value above 1e-6), the CDR3 was missing, or the read contained stop codons, out-of-frame junctions, or ambiguous translated residues. V3J clonotypes were defined as sequences sharing an identical inferred V gene, J gene, and CDR3 amino acid sequence. The percentage overlap between two repertoires was calculated by dividing the number of shared unique clonotypes by the size of the smaller repertoire. RTK rarefaction, the Chao1 estimator, and Recon v2.1 estimates of unobserved clonotypes were used to assess repertoire richness. For all TCRbeta clonotypes obtained by the gDNA method from a handful of donors, generation probabilities were computed with OLGA. Here the immuneACCESS table is served through TCRdb, limited to in-frame sequences with V and J called. Missing clones are a known gap in these copies; in checked studies unresolved V genes cover under half, and the rest lacks a known reason. The V and J calls and the clone size are those of that table, but D and trimming were determined from the DNA. This sample gives under 2.5 million clones in total; around 92% of them show up just once. Of the sample, around 0.35% is held by the ten largest clones.

Healthy HIV-negative adults with no recently reported acute infections or vaccinations were included as donors. Only Caucasian adults living in Nashville, Tennessee, USA were represented among the donors. Magnetic negative selection was used to enrich CD4+ T cells, after which naive cells were positively selected on CD45RA and the negative fraction became the memory subset. Blood was collected by leukapheresis, and PBMCs were isolated by Ficoll-Histopaque density gradient centrifugation and then cryopreserved in liquid nitrogen vapor phase. Purity and quantity of every magnetically sorted T cell population were checked by analytical flow cytometry. Genomic DNA was isolated from each sorted fraction and quantified by UV absorbance on a Nanodrop 2000c. Regarding this clone: This clone's antigen is unknown. No much larger clonotype is one base removed from it; base qualities were not supplied.

The specimen was naive CD4+ T cells from PBMCs. Taken with the paper, the label for cell subset or site translates to: CD45RA+ positively selected. The sequence came from a man between 18 and 29 years old in good health. Some clones in this sample may be carry-over from other donors' samples.

CDR3 loop: CASSPQQADYGYTF. The base sequence is TGTGCCAGCTCACCACAACAGGCGGACTATGGCTACACCTTC. The chain joins TRBV18 to TRBJ1-2; the best D guess is TRBD1, with 5 bases matching. The junction shows trimming of 1 base on V and 3 bases on J, plus 9 bases between the germline ends. The germline V gene yields KGHSH for CDR1 and LQKENI for CDR2. From the cysteine up to the phenylalanine, the CDR3 has a length of 14 residues. Only the CDR3 DNA is retained, 42 bases long and in frame from the first base.